This is a list of T cell receptor beta chains from one sample in a study of shared clonotypes between healthy human individuals. The data were produced by immunoSEQ multiplex PCR, yet TCRdb's version contains in-frame clones alone and is incomplete. This table has 2 million to 2.5 million clones, around 90% appearing once. Sequencing was done on a sample of naive CD4+ T cells from PBMCs. These receptors were obtained from a man aged 18-30 years in good health. Some clones in this sample may be carry-over from other donors' samples. Each CDR3 is given with its conserved first and last residue. A D gene is named only where the DNA matches it firmly. Clone size, where shown, is once, few, many, or a class for clones that have expanded.

abundance	v_gene	d_gene	j_gene	CDR3aa	CDR3nt
-	TRBV9	-	TRBJ1-5	CASSPRPISQPQHF	TGTGCCAGCAGCCCACGCCCGATTAGTCAGCCCCAGCATTTT
-	TRBV9	-	TRBJ2-6	CASSVGGRTGANVLTF	TGTGCCAGCAGCGTAGGTGGGAGAACTGGGGCCAACGTCCTGACTTTC
-	TRBV2	TRBD1	TRBJ2-7	CATTRTGSSYEQYF	TGTGCCACCACCCGGACAGGGAGCTCCTACGAGCAGTACTTC
-	TRBV2	TRBD1	TRBJ2-4	CASRAGQGKNIQYF	TGTGCCAGCAGGGCGGGACAGGGCAAAAACATTCAGTACTTC
-	TRBV28	-	TRBJ1-4	CASSFGGATNEKLFF	TGTGCCAGCAGTTTTGGGGGTGCAACTAATGAAAAACTGTTTTTT
-	TRBV2	TRBD2	TRBJ2-7	CASSSGLAGGGDEQYF	TGTGCCAGCAGTTCAGGACTAGCGGGAGGTGGCGACGAGCAGTACTTC
-	TRBV18	-	TRBJ1-1	CASSFGLGENTEAFF	TGTGCCAGCTCATTCGGTTTAGGGGAGAACACTGAAGCTTTCTTT
-	TRBV5-1	-	TRBJ2-5	CASSLGDHQETQYF	TGCGCCAGCAGCTTGGGGGACCACCAAGAGACCCAGTACTTC
few	TRBV9	-	TRBJ2-2	CASNRRDGELFF	TGTGCCAGCAACCGCAGAGACGGGGAGCTGTTTTTT
-	TRBV6-6	-	TRBJ2-7	CASRSTGLNSYEQYF	TGTGCCAGCAGATCTACAGGCCTAAACTCCTACGAGCAGTACTTC
-	TRBV6-5	-	TRBJ1-2	CATRGEKGYGYTF	TGTGCCACTAGGGGGGAAAAAGGGTATGGCTACACCTTC
-	TRBV6-1	-	TRBJ1-1	CASSAFDWGTEAFF	TGTGCCAGCAGTGCTTTTGATTGGGGCACTGAAGCTTTCTTT
once	TRBV10-2	-	TRBJ2-3	CASSITGIPDTQYF	TGCGCCAGCAGTATTACAGGGATCCCGGATACGCAGTATTTT
-	TRBV28	-	TRBJ1-1	CASSLGPRRGDTEAFF	TGTGCCAGCAGTCTGGGGCCCCGGAGAGGGGACACTGAAGCTTTCTTT
-	TRBV9	-	TRBJ2-1	CASSVRTVPYNEQFF	TGTGCCAGCAGCGTTCGGACAGTTCCCTACAATGAGCAGTTCTTC
-	TRBV29-1	-	TRBJ2-3	CSANSLADTQYF	TGCAGCGCCAACTCGCTAGCGGATACGCAGTATTTT
-	TRBV2	TRBD1	TRBJ2-7	CASSDSGQPSYEQYF	TGTGCCAGCAGTGACTCGGGACAGCCCTCCTACGAGCAGTACTTC
-	TRBV5-1	TRBD1	TRBJ2-1	CASSWGQINNEQFF	TGCGCCAGCAGCTGGGGACAGATTAACAATGAGCAGTTCTTC
-	TRBV29-1	TRBD1	TRBJ2-6	CSVLGQGSSGANVLTF	TGCAGCGTTCTTGGACAGGGGAGCTCTGGGGCCAACGTCCTGACTTTC
-	TRBV15	-	TRBJ2-2	CATSRAGITGELFF	TGTGCCACCAGCAGAGCGGGGATCACCGGGGAGCTGTTTTTT
-	TRBV9	-	TRBJ2-2	CASSEGTGAGGDTGELFF	TGTGCCAGCAGCGAGGGTACGGGGGCCGGGGGCGACACCGGGGAGCTGTTTTTT
-	TRBV28	-	TRBJ2-1	CASSFGTKRNEQFF	TGTGCCAGCAGTTTCGGTACAAAGAGGAATGAGCAGTTCTTC
-	TRBV4-1	-	TRBJ1-4	CASSRGGRKNEKLFF	TGCGCCAGCAGCCGAGGAGGACGGAAAAATGAAAAACTGTTTTTT
-	TRBV11-1	-	TRBJ2-7	CASIPGGGDTSYEQYF	TGTGCCAGCATCCCTGGTGGTGGGGACACTTCCTACGAGCAGTACTTC
-	TRBV19	-	TRBJ2-1	CASSMGQESYNEQFF	TGTGCCAGTAGTATGGGGCAGGAGAGCTACAATGAGCAGTTCTTC
-	TRBV5-1	-	TRBJ2-5	CASSPGMQETQYF	TGCGCCAGCAGCCCGGGGATGCAAGAGACCCAGTACTTC